This T cell receptor (beta chain) was sequenced for a study of shared clonotypes between healthy human individuals (dated by TCRdb to 2018 to 2020). Study-wide context: The cohort comprised a couple of women and a few men aged 18 to 49 years. For each donor, CD4 naive and CD4 memory were each run on three plates, CD8 naive on two plates, and CD8 memory on one plate. To estimate repertoire size and how much clonotypes are shared between individuals, the study performed deep sequencing of blood TCR repertoires from roughly five healthy adults. Libraries were prepared and TCR repertoires were sequenced by different laboratories using diverse techniques, in order to increase sequencing depth and limit assay-specific biases. Between about 0.9 and 10 billion PBMCs per donor were obtained by leukapheresis. Findings and caveats that apply to the study as a whole: Sharing across a few donors was observed for roughly 5.4% of naive CD4, over 3% of naive CD8, about 2.5% of memory CD4, and about 0.38% of memory CD8 clonotypes. Compared with non-shared clonotypes, clonotypes shared by all four sorted-subset donors had higher generation probabilities. Larger estimated clonotype richness was generally found for naive subsets than for memory subsets. Pairwise subsampling indicated that sequencing depth was expected to affect the degree of clonotype sharing among donors. Because the study included a small number of donors, the genetic and exposure-history diversity represented was limited. Incomplete sequencing was indicated by rarefaction of sorted-subset datasets, despite the large sequencing depth. Sampling was limited to blood, and TCR repertoires in tissue likely differ from TCR repertoires in blood.

As to this clone: Its antigen is still unknown. No much larger clone is present one base from it, and per-base qualities are unavailable.

TCR CDR3 regions were amplified from genomic DNA by multiplex PCR using the deep immunoSEQ assay. For each cell subset, the extracted genomic DNA was distributed evenly across all wells of several immunoSEQ 96-well plates, and each plate served as one replicate. For sorted subsets, roughly 200 ng of genomic DNA, equivalent to around 30,000 T cell genomes, went into each replicate PCR. The purified libraries were quantified using a Qubit 3.0 fluorometer, sized with a Bioanalyzer 2100, and then quantified again using the KAPA Library Quantification kit. Every immunoSEQ 96-well plate was sequenced on a dedicated single-read 150-cycle Illumina NextSeq 550 flow cell. In the original analysis: Because only junctional sequences without quality scores were contained in the immunoSEQ output, filtering matching that applied to full-length reads could not be performed. Sequences were annotated with PyIR, a Python wrapper for IgBLAST v1.9, using IMGT germline references to assign V/J genes and CDR3. Reads were filtered out if the reads had weak V/J assignments (E-value above 1e-6), no CDR3, stop codons, out-of-frame junctions, or ambiguous translated residues. V3J clonotypes were defined as sequences sharing an identical inferred V gene, J gene, and CDR3 amino acid sequence. Percentage overlap between repertoires was computed as shared unique clonotypes divided by the size of the smaller repertoire. RTK rarefaction, the Chao1 estimator, and Recon v2.1 estimates of unobserved clonotypes were used to assess repertoire richness. For all TCRbeta clonotypes obtained by the gDNA method from several donors, generation probabilities were computed with OLGA. What TCRdb holds here is the immuneACCESS table cut down to in-frame rearrangements. Part of the clones is not present; checked against another copy, under half of the missing clones reflect an unresolved V gene, and the others are unexplained. V and J calls and clone size are as listed in that table; D and trimming were resolved from the DNA. Across this sample there are 110,000 or so clones, with 55% to 70% seen only once. The ten largest make up about 25% of the sample.

Healthy HIV-negative adults with no recently reported acute infections or vaccinations were included as donors. Every donor was a Caucasian adult residing in Nashville, Tennessee, USA. CD8 memory samples consisted of magnetically selected CD45RO+ cells combined with CCR7-negative CD45RA+ effector memory (TemRA) cells. Blood was collected by leukapheresis, and PBMCs were isolated by Ficoll-Histopaque density gradient centrifugation and then cryopreserved in liquid nitrogen vapor phase. Analytical flow cytometry was used to check the purity and quantity of each magnetically sorted T cell population. Genomic DNA was isolated from each sorted fraction and quantified by UV absorbance on a Nanodrop 2000c. Input material: memory CD8+ T cells sorted from blood. What this sample's cell subset or site label stands for: CD45RO+ cells pooled with CCR7-negative TemRA cells. The sequence derives from a woman younger than 45 in good health.

The CDR3 protein is CASTLSSGRATYNEQFF. In nucleotide form, the sequence is TGTGCCAGCACCCTCTCTAGCGGGAGGGCCACCTACAATGAGCAGTTCTTC. Here the chain combines TRBV27 and TRBJ2-1; TRBD2 fits 12 bases in the junction. Inclusive of the bounding cysteine and phenylalanine, the CDR3 is 17 residues long. Only the CDR3 DNA stays, 51 bases, in frame from base 1. CDR1 and CDR2, looked up from the germline V gene (reference sequence), are MNHEY and SMNVEV. V lost 7 bases and J lost 2 bases, and the count of bases not matched to a germline gene is 9.